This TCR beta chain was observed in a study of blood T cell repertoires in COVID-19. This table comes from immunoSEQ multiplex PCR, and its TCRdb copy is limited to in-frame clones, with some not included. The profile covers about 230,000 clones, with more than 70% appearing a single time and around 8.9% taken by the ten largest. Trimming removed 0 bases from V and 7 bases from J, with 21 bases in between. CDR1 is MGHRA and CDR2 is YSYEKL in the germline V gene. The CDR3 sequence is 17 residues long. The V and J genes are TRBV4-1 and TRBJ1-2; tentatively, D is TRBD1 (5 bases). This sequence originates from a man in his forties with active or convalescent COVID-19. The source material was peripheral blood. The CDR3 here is CASSQDLGGRAPLGYTF. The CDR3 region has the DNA TGCGCCAGCAGCCAAGATTTAGGTGGCAGGGCCCCTCTTGGCTACACCTTC.